The T cell receptor beta chain described here comes from a study of molecular identifiers for immune sequencing clone quantification. This clonotype was counted ten times or more. The CDR3 runs to 13 residues. Germline loops: CDR1 GTSNPN, CDR2 SVGIG (reference sequence). V lost 1 base, J lost 0 bases, and 5 bases lay in between. As CD8+CD4-CCR7+CD45RA+ cells, naive CD8 T cells were sorted. Listed TCR primers, together with previously described methods, were used for the bulk TCR libraries. MiXCR, run by TCRdb on the PCR reads, gives a single entry per CDR3 protein. The sample yields about 510,000 distinct CDR3 sequences, around a fifth seen once.

The TCR sequence derives from a human donor in good health. Some libraries in this study had Jurkat cell RNA spiked in. The genes are TRBV30 and TRBJ2-3; D not resolved. Sequenced sample: naive CD8+ T cells from blood, with Jurkat cell RNA spiked in. Sample subset: FACS-sorted CD8+CD4-CCR7+CD45RA+ naive T cells. The CDR3 protein is CAWSGTSTDTQYF. CDR3 nucleotides: TGTGCCTGGAGTGGCACTAGCACAGATACGCAGTATTTT.